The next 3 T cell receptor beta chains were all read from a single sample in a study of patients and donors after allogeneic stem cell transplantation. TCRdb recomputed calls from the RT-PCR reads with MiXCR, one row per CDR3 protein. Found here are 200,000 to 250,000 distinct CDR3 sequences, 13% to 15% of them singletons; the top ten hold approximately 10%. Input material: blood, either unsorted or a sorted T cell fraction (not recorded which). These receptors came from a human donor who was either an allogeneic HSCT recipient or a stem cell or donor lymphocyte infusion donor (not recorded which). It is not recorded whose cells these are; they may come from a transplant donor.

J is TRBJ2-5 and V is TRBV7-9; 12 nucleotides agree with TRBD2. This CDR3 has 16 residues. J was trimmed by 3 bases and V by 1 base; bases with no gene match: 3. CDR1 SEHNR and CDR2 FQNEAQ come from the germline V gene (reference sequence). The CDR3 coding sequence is TGTGCCAGCAGCTTAGATAGGACTAGCGGGGAAGAGACCCAGTACTTC. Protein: CASSLDRTSGEETQYF. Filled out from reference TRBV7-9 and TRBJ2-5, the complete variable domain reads DTGVSQNPRHKITKRGQNVTFRCDPISEHNRLYWYRQTLGQGPEFLTYFQNEAQLEKSRLLSDRFSAERPKGSFSTLEIQRTEQGDSAMYLCASSLDRTSGEETQYFGPGTRLLVL.

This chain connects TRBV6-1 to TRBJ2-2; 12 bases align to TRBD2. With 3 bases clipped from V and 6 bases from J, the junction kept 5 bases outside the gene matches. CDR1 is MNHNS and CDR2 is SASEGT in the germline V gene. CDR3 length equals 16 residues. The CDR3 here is CASSELAGGPAGELFF. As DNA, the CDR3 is TGTGCCAGCAGTGAGCTAGCGGGGGGGCCGGCCGGGGAGCTGTTTTTT.

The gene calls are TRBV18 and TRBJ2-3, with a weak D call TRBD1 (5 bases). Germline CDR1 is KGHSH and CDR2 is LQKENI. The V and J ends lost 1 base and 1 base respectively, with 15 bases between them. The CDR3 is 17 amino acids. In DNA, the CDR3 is TGTGCCAGCTCACCACGCTCTGGGGCGTTCGGCACAGATACGCAGTATTTT. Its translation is CASSPRSGAFGTDTQYF.